This passage covers 31 T cell receptor beta chains from one sample sequenced in a study of control samples from healthy donors and cancer patients. Clones were read by immunoSEQ multiplex PCR, and TCRdb kept only the in-frame ones, dropping some. The sample records 100,000 to 150,000 clones, around nine tenths being singletons. Input material: blood. All receptors come from a man between 18 and 35 years old in good health.

This chain links TRBV2 with TRBJ1-6; TRBD1 might be the D (5 bases). The V end was cut by 6 bases, the J end by 10 bases, with 10 bases between. The germline CDR1 and CDR2 sequences are SNHLY and FYNNEI. This CDR3 is 12 amino acids long. The CDR3 DNA follows: TGTGCCAGCAGCGCCGGGGGGTCACCCCTCCACTTT. It yields the protein CASSAGGSPLHF.

Only a few counts were recorded for this clone. The chain couples TRBV6-2 or TRBV6-3 to TRBJ2-5; D possibly corresponds to TRBD2 (6 bases). With 7 bases removed from V and 9 bases from J, the gap between germline ends came to 15 bases. Per the germline V gene, CDR1 is MNHEY and CDR2 is SVGEGT. The CDR3 consists of 12 residues. DNA of the CDR3: TGTGCCAGCAATTATGAATCGGGGGCCCAGTACTTC. Protein product: CASNYESGAQYF.

The chain carries TRBV5-1 and TRBJ1-5; unclear D gene. V shed 4 bases and J shed 10 bases, with 15 bases lying between them. In germline, CDR1 is SGHRS, CDR2 YFSETQ. This CDR3 region has 13 residues. DNA of the CDR3: TGCGCCAGCAGCCAAGACTTAGGAGGACCCCAGCATTTT. Protein sequence: CASSQDLGGPQHF. Full variable domain (rest looked up from reference TRBV5-1 and TRBJ1-5): KAGVTQTPRYLIKTRGQQVTLSCSPISGHRSVSWYQQTPGQGLQFLFEYFSETQRNKGNFPGRFSGRQFSNSRSEMNVSTLELGDSALYLCASSQDLGGPQHFGDGTRLSIL.

The genes are TRBV4-1 and TRBJ1-2; D gene uncertain. The V gene's germline CDR1 is MGHRA and CDR2 YSYEKL. This CDR3 spans 15 amino acids. V dropped 1 base and J dropped 2 bases, with 11 bases sitting between them. The CDR3 is CASSQGWATNYGYTF. The CDR3 coding sequence is TGCGCCAGCAGCCAAGGGTGGGCCACAAACTATGGCTACACCTTC.

This chain uses TRBV9 with TRBJ1-2; 7 positions agree with TRBD1. Germline loops: CDR1 SGDLS, CDR2 YYNGEE. The CDR3 runs 15 residues. The J segment lost 0 bases and the V segment lost 3 bases, leaving 5 bases of the junction unmatched. The CDR3 DNA sequence: TGTGCCAGCAGCGGTAACAGGGGACCTAACTATGGCTACACCTTC. It codes for CASSGNRGPNYGYTF. Combining the CDR3 with reference TRBV9 and TRBJ1-2 gives the whole variable domain DSGVTQTPKHLITATGQRVTLRCSPRSGDLSVYWYQQSLDQGLQFLIQYYNGEERAKGNILERFSAQQFPDLHSELNLSSLELGDSALYFCASSGNRGPNYGYTFGSGTRLTVV.

The rearrangement uses TRBV6-4 and TRBJ2-2; 7 nucleotides agree with TRBD2. Germline V gives CDR1 MRHNA, CDR2 SNTAGT. J was trimmed by 4 bases and V by 2 bases; bases with no gene match: 1. The CDR3 loop spans 14 amino acids. CDR3 in amino acids: CASSDGRATGELFF. As DNA, the CDR3 is TGTGCCAGCAGTGACGGGAGGGCCACCGGGGAGCTGTTTTTT.

The chain links TRBV11-2 to TRBJ2-5; no clear D gene. V was shortened by 3 bases and J by 1 base, with 9 bases between the two germline ends. Germline V CDR1 and CDR2: SGHAT, FQNNGV. The length of the CDR3 is 14 residues. The CDR3 nucleotides read TGTGCCAGCAGCTTCCCCATGGGCCAAGAGACCCAGTACTTC. Its translation: CASSFPMGQETQYF.

Only a few counts were recorded for this clone. The chain recombines TRBV7-3 with TRBJ2-1, with unresolved D. The CDR3 consists of 13 residues. Germline V gives CDR1 SGHTA, CDR2 FQGTGA. V lost 4 bases and J 0 bases, leaving 4 bases between the germline ends. The CDR3 region has the DNA TGTGCCAGCAGCTACAGCTCCTACAATGAGCAGTTCTTC. As protein: CASSYSSYNEQFF. Full variable domain (missing parts from reference TRBV7-3 and TRBJ2-1): GAGVSQTPSNKVTEKGKYVELRCDPISGHTALYWYRQSLGQGPEFLIYFQGTGAADDSGLPNDRFFAVRPEGSVSTLKIQRTERGDSAVYLCASSYSSYNEQFFGPGTRLTVL.

The chain is built from TRBV28 and TRBJ2-3; possible D gene TRBD2, 6 bases. The V gene lost 3 bases and the J gene lost 5 bases, with 9 bases spanning the gap. CDR3 length: 13 amino acids. Germline V gene data show CDR1 as MDHEN and CDR2 as SYDVKM. CDR3: CASSFRDLDTQYF. CDR3 nucleotides: TGTGCCAGCAGTTTCCGGGACTTAGATACGCAGTATTTT.

This clone was counted a few times. This chain connects TRBV7-3 to TRBJ2-5; TRBD2 aligns across 10 bases. The CDR3 length is 16 residues. Per the germline V gene, CDR1 is SGHTA and CDR2 is FQGTGA. V trimming: 6 bases; J trimming: 2 bases; junction bases outside the gene matches: 9. CDR3 loop: CASSGGWTSGQETQYF. For the CDR3, the DNA is TGTGCCAGCAGTGGAGGGTGGACTAGCGGACAAGAGACCCAGTACTTC. The full variable domain, with the rest looked up from reference TRBV7-3 and TRBJ2-5, is GAGVSQTPSNKVTEKGKYVELRCDPISGHTALYWYRQSLGQGPEFLIYFQGTGAADDSGLPNDRFFAVRPEGSVSTLKIQRTERGDSAVYLCASSGGWTSGQETQYFGPGTRLLVL.

V gene TRBV6-1 combines with J gene TRBJ1-5, with D possibly TRBD1 on 6 matching bases. The germline gives CDR1 MNHNS, CDR2 SASEGT. The CDR3 covers 16 residues. V lost 2 bases and J lost 3, with 14 bases in between. In DNA, the CDR3 is TGTGCCAGCAGTGAATATCGGGACACGCTCAATCAGCCCCAGCATTTT. Translation: CASSEYRDTLNQPQHF.

This chain connects TRBV4-2 to TRBJ2-3; 7 positions match TRBD1. Germline V gene sequence: CDR1 LGHNA, CDR2 YNFKEQ. This CDR3 spans 17 amino acids. Trimming removed 0 bases from V and 2 bases from J; junction bases left unmatched: 8. The CDR3 loop is CASSQEYGTEVTDTQYF. The CDR3 DNA sequence: TGTGCCAGCAGCCAAGAGTACGGGACAGAAGTCACAGATACGCAGTATTTT.

The chain is built from TRBV28 and TRBJ2-2; 8 nucleotides align to TRBD2. The germline V gene has CDR1 MDHEN and CDR2 SYDVKM. Trimming cost V 8 bases and J 8 bases; bases outside gene matches: 4. The CDR3 totals 12 residues. The CDR3 loop reads CASRAGAGELFF. The CDR3 DNA sequence: TGTGCCAGCCGAGCGGGAGCTGGGGAGCTGTTTTTT.

This rearrangement joins TRBV29-1 to TRBJ1-2; D may be TRBD1 (5 bases). This CDR3 spans 12 amino acids. The germline V gene has CDR1 SQVTM and CDR2 ANQGSEA. V dropped 4 bases and J dropped 2 bases, with 8 bases sitting between them. The CDR3 sequence: CSVGDLNYGYTF. Here the CDR3 DNA reads TGCAGCGTTGGGGACCTCAACTATGGCTACACCTTC.

This clone showed up just a few times. This sequence joins TRBV7-6 and TRBJ2-2; the match to TRBD1 covers 9 bases. Germline V gives CDR1 SGHVS, CDR2 FNYEAQ. This CDR3 is built from 15 residues. J gave up 7 bases and V 7 bases, and 10 bases lay outside the gene matches. The CDR3 DNA follows: TGTGCCAGCACCCAACTGGGACAGGGAAGCGGGGAGCTGTTTTTT. It specifies CASTQLGQGSGELFF.

This clone has more than one count but fewer than ten. The chain uses TRBV5-4 and TRBJ2-5; 10 bases are a match to TRBD2. With 4 bases clipped from V and 4 bases from J, the junction kept 10 bases outside the gene matches. Looked up from germline, CDR1 is SGHNT and CDR2 is YYREEE (reference sequence). The CDR3 contains 16 residues. The CDR3 is CASSPRASGSGETQYF. DNA for the CDR3: TGTGCCAGCAGCCCCAGGGCTAGCGGGAGTGGAGAGACCCAGTACTTC.

The genes are TRBV14 and TRBJ1-5; D not certain. Germline V gene data show CDR1 as SGHDN and CDR2 as FVKESK. V lost 2 bases and J lost 5, with 4 bases in between. This CDR3 is built from 12 residues. The CDR3 protein is CASSQFDQPQHF. CDR3 DNA: TGTGCCAGCAGCCAATTCGATCAGCCCCAGCATTTT.

The chain employs TRBV6-1 and TRBJ1-4, with D hard to call. From germline, CDR1 is MNHNS and CDR2 SASEGT. The V end lost 1 base, the J end lost 8 bases, and 11 bases lay between the germline ends. This CDR3 spans 14 amino acids. DNA of the CDR3: TGTGCCAGCAGTGAAGGGATCCGGATCGAAAAACTGTTTTTT. Encoded protein: CASSEGIRIEKLFF.

The chain links TRBV4-1 to TRBJ2-1; D is uncertain. The CDR3 has 12 amino acids. Between the trimmed V and J ends, which lost 3 bases and 8 bases, there was a span of 8 bases. Germline V gene sequence: CDR1 MGHRA, CDR2 YSYEKL. CDR3 coding DNA: TGCGCCAGCAGCCAGGCTTCCTATGAGCAGTTCTTC. It yields the protein CASSQASYEQFF.

J is TRBJ2-3 and V is TRBV30, with 7 bases identical to TRBD1. The CDR3 runs to 15 residues. V lost 0 bases to trimming and J lost 6 bases; unmatched junction nucleotides: 9. Germline V lookup: CDR1 GTSNPN, CDR2 SVGIG (reference sequence). The CDR3 spells CAWSVPATGNDTQYF. The CDR3 region has the DNA TGTGCCTGGAGTGTACCGGCGACAGGGAATGATACGCAGTATTTT.

The chain employs TRBV11-3 and TRBJ1-4, with D possibly being TRBD1 (5 bases). Trimming pared 7 bases from V and 7 bases from J, leaving 13 bases between. The V gene's germline CDR1 is SGHNT and CDR2 YENEEA. The CDR3 totals 13 residues. CDR3 coding DNA: TGTGCCAGCACCCAGGGTAGCGGTGAAAAACTGTTTTTT. It yields the protein CASTQGSGEKLFF.

The chain combines TRBV5-1 with TRBJ1-6; D possibly corresponds to TRBD1 (5 bases). Germline V gene sequence: CDR1 SGHRS, CDR2 YFSETQ. The CDR3 loop spans 14 amino acids. Trimming left V 0 bases short and J 10 bases short, with 11 bases between. The CDR3 nucleotides read TGCGCCAGCAGCTTGGCCGGCAGGGACTCACCCCTCCACTTT. It codes for CASSLAGRDSPLHF.

This clone was recorded a few times. The rearrangement links TRBV7-8 to TRBJ1-2; 9 positions match TRBD1. Trimming took 0 bases from V and 4 from J; bases not matched to a gene: 3. Germline V lookup: CDR1 SGHVS, CDR2 FQNEAQ. The CDR3 runs to 15 residues. The CDR3 DNA is TGTGCCAGCAGCTTAGCGGACAGGGGAGGCTATGGCTACACCTTC. Amino acid sequence: CASSLADRGGYGYTF.

For the CDR3, the DNA is TGTGCCAGCAGCAAACAGGGACTAATTTCTGGGGCCAACGTCCTGACTTTC. Translating gives CASSKQGLISGANVLTF. The genes are TRBV16 and TRBJ2-6, with a tentative D call TRBD2 (7 bases). Trimming took off 5 bases at V and 1 base at J, with 15 bases between the two ends. The V gene's germline CDR1 is KGHSY and CDR2 FQNENV. The CDR3 totals 17 residues.

This chain connects TRBV18 to TRBJ1-2; no firm D call. The germline V and J ends were trimmed by 6 bases and 5 bases, with 16 bases remaining between them. Germline V gene data show CDR1 as KGHSH and CDR2 as LQKENI. CDR3 length: 14 amino acids. CDR3 amino acids: CASSDRQSVYGYTF. The DNA of the CDR3 is TGTGCCAGCTCCGACCGGCAGTCAGTATATGGCTACACCTTC.

V gene TRBV21-1 combines with J gene TRBJ2-4; no check of the table's D call, TRBD1, against the DNA was made. TRBV21-1 is listed as a pseudogene. The CDR3 runs 21 residues. As DNA, the CDR3 is TGTGCCAGCAGCAACCCACACAGGGGGCGAACAATTTGGCTAGCCAAAAACATTCAGTACTTC. This gives the protein CASSNPHRGRTIWLAKNIQYF.

The chain links TRBV10-2 to TRBJ1-3, with a tentative D call TRBD1 (5 bases). From germline, CDR1 is WSHSY and CDR2 SAAADI. The CDR3 is made up of 17 amino acids. Trimming took off 4 bases at V and 0 bases at J, with 16 bases between the two ends. CDR3 amino acids: CASSVGKQAFSGNTIYF. CDR3 DNA: TGCGCCAGCAGTGTTGGGAAACAGGCTTTCTCTGGAAACACCATATATTTT.

The chain links TRBV27 to TRBJ1-6, with D unclear. The CDR3 totals 16 residues. Trimming shortened V by 5 bases and J by 2 bases, and 13 bases separated the two germline ends. Germline V gene sequence: CDR1 MNHEY, CDR2 SMNVEV (reference sequence). The CDR3 sequence is CASSTVPATYNSPLHF. In nucleotides, the CDR3 is TGTGCCAGCAGTACGGTCCCTGCTACCTATAATTCACCCCTCCACTTT.

The CDR3: CASSLRFYTNTEAFF. CDR3 DNA: TGTGCCAGCAGCTTGAGGTTTTACACAAACACTGAAGCTTTCTTT. The chain recombines TRBV5-6 with TRBJ1-1; D gene ambiguous. Deletions cut 1 base from V and 2 bases from J, with 12 bases between. The CDR3 sequence is 15 residues long. The V gene's germline CDR1 is SGHDT and CDR2 YYEEEE.

This rearrangement joins TRBV7-3 to TRBJ1-1; D remains unclear. The CDR3 is 13 amino acids. Germline CDR1 reads SGHTA; CDR2 reads FQGTGA. The V gene lost 3 bases and the J gene lost 0 bases, with 5 bases spanning the gap. The CDR3, as DNA: TGTGCCAGCAGCTTCGCAGTGAACACTGAAGCTTTCTTT. This encodes CASSFAVNTEAFF. Based on the CDR3 plus reference TRBV7-3 and TRBJ1-1, the full variable domain is GAGVSQTPSNKVTEKGKYVELRCDPISGHTALYWYRQSLGQGPEFLIYFQGTGAADDSGLPNDRFFAVRPEGSVSTLKIQRTERGDSAVYLCASSFAVNTEAFFGQGTRLTVV.

The gene calls are TRBV6-1 and TRBJ2-3; tentative D call: TRBD2 (5 bases). This CDR3 spans 16 amino acids. Trimming stripped 8 bases from V and 4 bases from J, with 22 bases between. Germline V gene data show CDR1 as MNHNS and CDR2 as SASEGT. CDR3 in DNA: TGTGCCAGCGGTCAAGTGACTACAGCAGGCGCAGATACGCAGTATTTT. Amino acids: CASGQVTTAGADTQYF.